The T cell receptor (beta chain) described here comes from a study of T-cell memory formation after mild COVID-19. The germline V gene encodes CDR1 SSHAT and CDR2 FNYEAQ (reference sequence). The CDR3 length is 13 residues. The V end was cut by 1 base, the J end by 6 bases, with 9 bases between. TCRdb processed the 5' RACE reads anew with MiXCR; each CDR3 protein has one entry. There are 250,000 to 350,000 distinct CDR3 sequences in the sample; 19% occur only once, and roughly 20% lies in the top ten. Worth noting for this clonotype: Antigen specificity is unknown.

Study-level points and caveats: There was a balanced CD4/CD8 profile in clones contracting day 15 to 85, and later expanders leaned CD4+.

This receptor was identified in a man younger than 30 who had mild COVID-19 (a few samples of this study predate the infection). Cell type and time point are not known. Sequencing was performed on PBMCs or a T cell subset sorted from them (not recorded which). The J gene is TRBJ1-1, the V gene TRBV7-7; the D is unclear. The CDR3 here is CASSLGPGAEAFF. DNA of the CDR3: TGTGCCAGCAGCTTAGGGCCAGGCGCTGAAGCTTTCTTT.